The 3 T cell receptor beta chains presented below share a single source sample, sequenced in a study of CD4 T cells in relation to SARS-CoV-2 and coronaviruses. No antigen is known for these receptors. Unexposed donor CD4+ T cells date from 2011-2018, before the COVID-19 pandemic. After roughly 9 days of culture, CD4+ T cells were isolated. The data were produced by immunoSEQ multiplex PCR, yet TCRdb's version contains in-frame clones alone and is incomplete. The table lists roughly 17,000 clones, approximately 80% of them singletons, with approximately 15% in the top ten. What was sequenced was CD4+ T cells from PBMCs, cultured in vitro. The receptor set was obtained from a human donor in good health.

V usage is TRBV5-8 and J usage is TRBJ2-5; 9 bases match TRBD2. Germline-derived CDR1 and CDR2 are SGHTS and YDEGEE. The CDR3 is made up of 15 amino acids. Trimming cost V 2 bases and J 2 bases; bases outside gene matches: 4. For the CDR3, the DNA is TGTGCCAGCAGCTTTAGCGGGAGCCGACAAGAGACCCAGTACTTC. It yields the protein CASSFSGSRQETQYF.

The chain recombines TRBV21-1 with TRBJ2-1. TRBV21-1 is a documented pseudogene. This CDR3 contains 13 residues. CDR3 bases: TGTGCCAGCAGCAAAGGTAGGTACAATGAGCAGTTCTTC. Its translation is CASSKGRYNEQFF.

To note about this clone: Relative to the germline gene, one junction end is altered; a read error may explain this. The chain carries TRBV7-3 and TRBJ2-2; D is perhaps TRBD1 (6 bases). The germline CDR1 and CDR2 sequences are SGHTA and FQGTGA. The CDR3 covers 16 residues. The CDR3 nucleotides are TGTGCCAGCAGCTTATCTGGGGGCGCGGCGGCCGGGGAGCTGCTTTTT. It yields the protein CASSLSGGAAAGELLF.